This T cell receptor (beta chain) was retrieved from a study of cytomegalovirus exposure and HLA in healthy donors. Study outcomes and limitations: According to an earlier analysis, most TCR beta V segments yielded productive rearrangements about 90% or about 30% of the time. A list of about 180 TCR beta chains associated with cytomegalovirus was given.

Though probably carrying unrecorded immune exposures, donors were nominally healthy at sampling. 13 Jbeta primers and 60 Vbeta primers were used for the PCR. Method: immunoSEQ multiplex PCR; TCRdb's copy keeps in-frame clones and lacks some. This sample yields about 130,000 clones, of which more than 75% are seen a single time; about a tenth belongs to the top ten. This clone was observed a few times. The antigen is unknown. V trimming: 0 bases; J trimming: 8 bases; junction bases outside the gene matches: 6. This CDR3 region has 15 residues. CDR1 is SGDLS and CDR2 is YYNGEE in the germline V gene. Sample: PBMCs. The source is a young man in good health and CMV-seropositive. The rearrangement links TRBV9 to TRBJ2-1; TRBD2 matches 9 bases. The CDR3 loop reads CASSVVSSGNDEQFF. The DNA for the CDR3 is TGTGCCAGCAGCGTAGTCTCTAGCGGGAACGATGAGCAGTTCTTC. Combining the CDR3 with reference TRBV9 and TRBJ2-1 gives the whole variable domain DSGVTQTPKHLITATGQRVTLRCSPRSGDLSVYWYQQSLDQGLQFLIQYYNGEERAKGNILERFSAQQFPDLHSELNLSSLELGDSALYFCASSVVSSGNDEQFFGPGTRLTVL.